This passage covers 26 T cell receptor delta chains from one sample sequenced in a study of Vδ1+ human thymocytes. Findings of the study overall: Highly polyclonal TRG and TRD repertoires with Gaussian CDR3 length distributions appeared in thymus.

No antigen has been identified for these receptors. The template was reverse-transcribed extracted RNA. CDR3 amplicons came from multiplex PCR with pooled V-gene forward and constant-region reverse primers. TCRdb fed the multiplex PCR reads to CATT. The sample comprises just under 55,000 delta-chain clones, 15% of which are singletons, and under 0.55% rests with the top ten. Specimen: Vdelta1+ gamma-delta thymocytes from the thymus. As to subset: FACS-sorted CD3+ TCRalphabeta- TCRVdelta1+ TCRVdelta2- thymocytes. The receptor source for this set is a boy in the first two years of life who had congenital heart surgery.

This chain connects TRDV3 to TRDJ1; possible D gene TRDD2, 7 bases. The V gene lost 2 bases and the J gene lost 2 bases, with 33 bases spanning the gap. The CDR3 runs 20 residues. CDR1 and CDR2 (germline): TVYSNPD, GDNSRS (reference sequence). This CDR3 reads CAFYVCEFLRLVGVTDKLIF. DNA of the CDR3: TGTGCCTTTTACGTGTGCGAGTTCCTACGTTTGGTGGGGGTAACCGATAAACTCATCTTT. Together with reference TRDV3 and TRDJ1, the CDR3 gives the full variable domain: CDKVTQSSPDQTVASGSEVVLLCTYDTVYSNPDLFWYRIRPDYSFQFVFYGDNSRSEGADFTQGRFSVKHILTQKAFHLVISPVRTEDSATYYCAFYVCEFLRLVGVTDKLIFGKGTRVTVEP.

V and J are TRDV1 and TRDJ1; 8 bases are a match to TRDD3. Germline V gives CDR1 TSWWSYY, CDR2 QGS. V trimming: 3 bases; J trimming: 10 bases; junction bases outside the gene matches: 16. The CDR3 runs 16 residues. For the CDR3, the DNA is TGTGCTCTTGGGGACCCCTCGGCACTGGGGGTCGATGGACTCATCTTT. Its protein is CALGDPSALGVDGLIF.

This rearrangement joins TRDV2 to TRDJ1, with 7 bases that match TRDD3. V trimming: 0 bases; J trimming: 0 bases; junction bases outside the gene matches: 15. Germline V gives CDR1 GEAIGNYY, CDR2 EKD. This CDR3 spans 19 amino acids. CDR3 nucleotide sequence: TGTGCCTGTGACACCGGGACGGTCCACTGGGGAGTGTACACCGATAAACTCATCTTT. It is translated as CACDTGTVHWGVYTDKLIF.

This clone was seen only a few times. The V and J genes are TRDV1 and TRDJ1; maybe TRDD3 (6 bases). The germline V gene has CDR1 TSWWSYY and CDR2 QGS. The CDR3 length is 16 residues. Trimming cost V 4 bases and J 4 bases, with 19 bases left between them. The CDR3 region is CALGGRSTGRFDKLIF. CDR3 DNA: TGTGCTCTTGGGGGACGTAGTACTGGGAGGTTCGATAAACTCATCTTT.

The V call is TRDV1, the J call TRDJ1; TRDD3 agrees at 7 bases. V trimming: 0 bases; J trimming: 0 bases; junction bases outside the gene matches: 7. Germline V gene data show CDR1 as TSWWSYY and CDR2 as QGS. The CDR3 runs 17 residues. CDR3 region: CALGELGWGTDTDKLIF. Here the CDR3 DNA reads TGTGCTCTTGGGGAACTTGGGTGGGGGACTGACACCGATAAACTCATCTTT.

The gene calls are TRDV1 and TRDJ1; tentatively, D is TRDD3 (6 bases). The CDR3 runs 20 residues. V dropped 1 base and J dropped 0 bases, with 24 bases sitting between them. CDR1 is TSWWSYY, CDR2 QGS, per germline. The CDR3 bases are TGTGCTCTTGGGGAACGATATCGGCGTGGCGGGGGACGGGACACCGATAAACTCATCTTT. Encoded protein: CALGERYRRGGGRDTDKLIF.

This clone turned up a few times. The V gene is TRDV1, the J gene TRDJ1; no clear D. V gave up 4 bases and J gave up 0 bases, with 33 bases separating them. Germline loops: CDR1 TSWWSYY, CDR2 QGS. This CDR3 is 22 amino acids long. Here the CDR3 reads CALGGPQFSLRRLGKYTDKLIF. In DNA, the CDR3 is TGTGCTCTTGGGGGTCCCCAATTCTCGTTAAGGAGGTTAGGGAAGTACACCGATAAACTCATCTTT.

This clone came up a few times. V usage is TRDV1 and J usage is TRDJ1; 11 nucleotides agree with TRDD3. The CDR3 is 19 residues long. Per the germline V gene, CDR1 is TSWWSYY and CDR2 is QGS. V lost 1 base to trimming and J lost 4 bases; unmatched junction nucleotides: 14. The CDR3 DNA reads as TGTGCTCTTGGGGAACCCCTATGGGGTTACTGGGGGATAATCGATAAACTCATCTTT. Amino acids: CALGEPLWGYWGIIDKLIF.

This clone was seen only a few times. V and J are TRDV1 and TRDJ1; 9 nucleotides match TRDD3. CDR1 is TSWWSYY and CDR2 is QGS in the germline V gene. Trimming at V came to 0 bases and at J to 4 bases, leaving 15 bases not matched to a gene. The CDR3 has 19 residues. CDR3 loop: CALGELVLRGYEGIDKLIF. In DNA form, the CDR3 reads TGTGCTCTTGGGGAACTGGTCCTACGGGGATACGAGGGTATCGATAAACTCATCTTT.

Only a few counts were recorded for this clone. The genes are TRDV1 and TRDJ1, with D perhaps matching TRDD2 or TRDD3 (6 bases each). CDR3 size: 21 residues. Looked up from germline, CDR1 is TSWWSYY and CDR2 is QGS. V lost 2 bases, J lost 7 bases, and 35 bases lay in between. The chain's CDR3 is CALGEDTGPSAWPVLVSKLIF. The DNA for the CDR3 is TGTGCTCTTGGGGAAGATACGGGGCCTTCCGCATGGCCCGTACTGGTTAGTAAACTCATCTTT.

The gene calls are TRDV1 and TRDJ1; a possible D gene is TRDD3 (7 bases). V was pared by 1 base and J by 4 bases, with 34 bases between. Germline-derived CDR1 and CDR2 are TSWWSYY and QGS. This CDR3 contains 22 residues. CDR3 nucleotide sequence: TGTGCTCTTGGGGAACGTCCTACGCGGACCCTCCGGGGATATATCCCTAGCGATAAACTCATCTTT. The encoded protein is CALGERPTRTLRGYIPSDKLIF.

This clone was picked up a small number of times. The chain couples TRDV2 to TRDJ1; D possibly corresponds to TRDD3 (5 bases). Germline V gene data show CDR1 as GEAIGNYY and CDR2 as EKD. The CDR3 is 13 amino acids. The V end lost 1 base, the J end lost 11 bases, and 16 bases lay between the germline ends. CDR3 residues: CACDTGGRRELIF. In DNA form, the CDR3 reads TGTGCCTGTGACACAGGGGGGCGAAGGGAGCTCATCTTT.

In this sample, this clone turned up a few times. The V and J genes are TRDV1 and TRDJ1, with TRDD3 as a possible D gene (6 bases). Germline loops: CDR1 TSWWSYY, CDR2 QGS. Trimming removed 0 bases at V and 0 bases at J, with 20 bases between. CDR3 length: 19 residues. CDR3 bases: TGTGCTCTTGGGGAACTACCGTCATCCACTTGGGGATACACCGATAAACTCATCTTT. Translating gives CALGELPSSTWGYTDKLIF.

This chain links TRDV1 with TRDJ1; 9 bases agree with TRDD3. The CDR3 length is 15 residues. The trim removed 6 bases at V and 0 bases at J, leaving 5 bases unmatched. CDR1 is TSWWSYY, CDR2 QGS, per germline. As DNA, the CDR3 is TGTGCTCTTGGTCTATCTGGGGGATACACCGATAAACTCATCTTT. Translating it yields CALGLSGGYTDKLIF.

This clone was observed a handful of times. The chain recombines TRDV1 with TRDJ1; 10 nucleotides match TRDD3. In germline, CDR1 is TSWWSYY, CDR2 QGS. Losses at the gene ends were 1 base for V and 2 bases for J; bases not matched to a gene: 10. This CDR3 is built from 18 residues. The CDR3 reads CALGEPTPGDTWTDKLIF. The CDR3 nucleotides read TGTGCTCTTGGGGAACCAACTCCGGGGGATACGTGGACCGATAAACTCATCTTT.

The genes are TRDV1 and TRDJ1; 9 bases map to TRDD3. The germline gives CDR1 TSWWSYY, CDR2 QGS. V trimming: 2 bases; J trimming: 0 bases; junction bases outside the gene matches: 10. The CDR3 has 18 residues. CDR3 amino acids: CALGEIAYWGTYTDKLIF. CDR3 bases: TGTGCTCTTGGGGAAATAGCCTACTGGGGGACGTACACCGATAAACTCATCTTT.

This clone came up a few times. The V and J genes are TRDV1 and TRDJ1; the D gene could be TRDD2 or TRDD3 (5 bases each). This CDR3 spans 19 amino acids. Trimming removed 2 bases at V and 0 bases at J, with 22 bases between. Looked up from germline, CDR1 is TSWWSYY and CDR2 is QGS. This CDR3 reads CALGESLRWGISYTDKLIF. CDR3 coding DNA: TGTGCTCTTGGGGAAAGCCTACGATGGGGTATTTCGTACACCGATAAACTCATCTTT.

V usage is TRDV1 and J usage is TRDJ1; 10 nucleotides agree with TRDD3. Germline CDR1 and CDR2: TSWWSYY and QGS. V dropped 2 bases and J dropped 1; count of bases not matched to a gene: 22. The CDR3 has 22 residues. DNA for the CDR3: TGTGCTCTTGGGGAAAAGGAAACAGGCTGGGGGATAGCTGGCTCCTGCACCGATAAACTCATCTTT. The encoded protein is CALGEKETGWGIAGSCTDKLIF.

The chain uses TRDV1 and TRDJ1, with D uncertain. There are 14 residues in the CDR3. Trimming stripped 6 bases from V and 0 bases from J, with 11 bases between. Germline CDR1 is TSWWSYY and CDR2 is QGS. The CDR3 DNA reads as TGTGCTCTTGGTGGTGGTAGCCACACCGATAAACTCATCTTT. Translated, it gives CALGGGSHTDKLIF.

This clone was seen a handful of times. V is TRDV1 and J is TRDJ1, with 9 bases identical to TRDD3. CDR3 length equals 17 residues. With 8 bases clipped from V and 4 bases from J, the junction kept 17 bases outside the gene matches. CDR1 is TSWWSYY, CDR2 QGS, per germline. CDR3 DNA sequence: TGTGCTCTTTCCCTACTCAGGGGGATACTATATAACGATAAACTCATCTTT. This sequence encodes CALSLLRGILYNDKLIF.

This clone has only a few counts. The chain links TRDV1 to TRDJ1; no clear D. Germline V gene data show CDR1 as TSWWSYY and CDR2 as QGS. The CDR3 is 13 amino acids. V lost 2 bases, J lost 7 bases, and 11 bases lay in between. The CDR3 DNA reads TGTGCTCTTGGGGAAGGACCGACGGGTAAACTCATCTTT. Its protein is CALGEGPTGKLIF.

This clone was found a few times. V gene TRDV1 combines with J gene TRDJ1; TRDD3 agrees at 8 bases. Trimming at V came to 3 bases and at J to 4 bases, leaving 10 bases not matched to a gene. Germline values: CDR1 TSWWSYY, CDR2 QGS. The CDR3 sequence is 16 residues long. The CDR3 coding sequence is TGTGCTCTTGGGGACCAGTACTGGGGGGGCAACGATAAACTCATCTTT. It translates to CALGDQYWGGNDKLIF.

V usage is TRDV1 and J usage is TRDJ1; 12 bases align to TRDD3. The V gene's germline CDR1 is TSWWSYY and CDR2 QGS. The CDR3 is made up of 24 amino acids. J lost 0 bases, V lost 1 base, and 24 bases had no gene match. CDR3 DNA sequence: TGTGCTCTTGGGGAACCCCGAACAACCTACTGGGGGATACCCCTCAAAAGGTACACCGATAAACTCATCTTT. Translating it yields CALGEPRTTYWGIPLKRYTDKLIF.

The chain recombines TRDV1 with TRDJ1; TRDD3 matches 8 bases. The germline CDR1 and CDR2 sequences are TSWWSYY and QGS. The ends lost 3 bases at V and 5 bases at J; junction bases unmatched: 17. This CDR3 spans 18 amino acids. The CDR3 region is CALGEPLSLCWGSDKLIF. CDR3 bases: TGTGCTCTTGGGGAGCCGCTTTCCCTTTGCTGGGGGAGTGATAAACTCATCTTT.

The J gene is TRDJ1, the V gene TRDV1, with TRDD3 matching 10 bases. This CDR3 is built from 24 residues. Germline-derived CDR1 and CDR2 are TSWWSYY and QGS. Trimming removed 2 bases from V and 0 bases from J; junction bases left unmatched: 27. The CDR3 DNA is TGTGCTCTTGGGGAAGTAAGGGTCTCGGGCTTCCGGGACGGTACTGGGGGATACACCGATAAACTCATCTTT. Protein sequence: CALGEVRVSGFRDGTGGYTDKLIF.

This clone was seen a few times. This chain joins TRDV1 and TRDJ1; 8 nucleotides line up with TRDD3. V was pared by 1 base and J by 2 bases, with 24 bases of the junction left unmatched. CDR3 length: 22 residues. Per the germline V gene, CDR1 is TSWWSYY and CDR2 is QGS. For the CDR3, the DNA is TGTGCTCTTGGGGAACCTCCTACCACGCCGTGGGGGATCCCTGGGCTAACCGATAAACTCATCTTT. This translates into CALGEPPTTPWGIPGLTDKLIF.